This TCR beta chain was obtained from a study of cytomegalovirus exposure and HLA in healthy donors. Study findings and constraints: Within the data, a cluster of highly shared sequence variants was likely a sequencing artifact. One variant, a missense change in DCLRE1C, was linked in a later analysis to TCR beta V- and J-gene trimming.

Both 60 Vbeta primers and 13 Jbeta primers went into the PCR. Assay: immunoSEQ multiplex PCR; the TCRdb copy retains only in-frame clones and omits some. The sample has under 90,000 clones; the top ten hold 6.5% to 9.5%. Details on this clone: Its antigen remains unidentified.

Healthy people donating bone marrow made up the donors. V shed 3 bases and J 10 bases; nucleotides not matched to a gene: 10. CDR1 is SGHNT, CDR2 YYREEE, per germline (reference sequence). This CDR3 is 15 amino acids long. This TCR came from a female donor in good health and CMV-seropositive. V gene TRBV5-4 combines with J gene TRBJ2-1, with TRBD2 matching 10 bases. The material sequenced was PBMCs. CDR3 sequence (DNA): TGTGCCAGCAGCTCCGGGCTAGCGGGAGTAGGGGAGCAGTTCTTC. Residues: CASSSGLAGVGEQFF. Full variable domain (outside the CDR3, taken from reference TRBV5-4 and TRBJ2-1): ETGVTQSPTHLIKTRGQQVTLRCSSQSGHNTVSWYQQALGQGPQFIFQYYREEENGRGNFPPRFSGLQFPNYSSELNVNALELDDSALYLCASSSGLAGVGEQFFGPGTRLTVL.